The present T cell receptor (beta chain) was sequenced within a study of PD-1 blockade in classical Hodgkin lymphoma. This CDR3 spans 17 amino acids. V was clipped by 3 bases and J by 9 bases, with 24 bases between them. CDR1 and CDR2 (germline): SGHAT, FQNNGV. The time point was: cycle 4 day 1 (C4D1), after about 6 weeks of nivolumab. With no exception, relapse followed autologous stem cell transplantation in all patients, and brentuximab vedotin exposure varied. Clones were sequenced by immunoSEQ multiplex PCR, and TCRdb holds only the in-frame ones, with some missing. The sample has about 31,000 clones; 65% to 85% are singletons.

This sequence was found in a human donor with classical Hodgkin lymphoma. The chain links TRBV11-2 to TRBJ2-1; tentative D call: TRBD2 (6 bases). Sequencing was performed on peripheral blood mononuclear cells (PBMCs), taken before the fourth cycle of nivolumab. This CDR3 is CASSFGLKSRREGEQFF. CDR3 nucleotides: TGTGCCAGCAGCTTTGGACTAAAGTCCAGAAGAGAGGGTGAGCAGTTCTTC.